The rows below give T cell receptor beta chains drawn from one sample of a study of T cell responses to AZD1222 COVID-19 vaccine. TCRdb keeps only in-frame clones here, not all; method: immunoSEQ multiplex PCR. The data show over 50,000 clones, with less than 85% seen just once and 25% to 30% held by the top ten. The sample was peripheral blood, taken on day 0 of AZD1222 vaccination. The receptor source for this set is an adult in good health. CDR3s include the opening cysteine and the closing phenylalanine or tryptophan. A D gene is named only where the DNA matches it firmly. A clone size is listed for some rows: how often the clone was seen (once, few, many), or a class if it is expanded.

clone_size	v_call	d_call	j_call	cdr3_aa	cdr3_nt
.	TRBV6-2/TRBV6-3	.	TRBJ2-1	CASSFRESSYNEQFF	TGTGCCAGCAGTTTTAGGGAAAGCTCCTACAATGAGCAGTTCTTC
.	TRBV18	.	TRBJ1-1	CASSPRQGGDNTEAFF	TGTGCCAGCTCACCACGGCAGGGCGGAGATAACACTGAAGCTTTCTTT
.	TRBV5-1	.	TRBJ1-1	CASSLATGRNTEAFF	TGCGCCAGCAGCTTGGCCACAGGGAGGAACACTGAAGCTTTCTTT
.	TRBV7-2	.	TRBJ2-7	CASSLVSISYEQYF	TGTGCCAGCAGCTTAGTATCAATCTCCTACGAGCAGTACTTC
once	TRBV19	TRBD2	TRBJ2-5	CASSMGGELETQYF	TGTGCCAGTAGTATGGGGGGGGAACTAGAGACCCAGTACTTC
.	TRBV16	.	TRBJ1-1	CASSHTGNTEAFF	TGTGCCAGCAGCCATACGGGGAACACTGAAGCTTTCTTT
.	TRBV4-3	.	TRBJ2-1	CASSPRRQTYNEQFF	TGCGCCAGCAGCCCTCGGAGACAAACCTACAATGAGCAGTTCTTC
.	TRBV18	TRBD2	TRBJ2-7	CASSLGRREGYEQYF	TGTGCCAGCTCATTGGGCCGGAGGGAGGGGTACGAGCAGTACTTC
.	TRBV27	.	TRBJ2-3	CASSLRGDTQYF	TGTGCCAGCAGTTTACGGGGTGATACGCAGTATTTT
.	TRBV4-1	.	TRBJ1-1	CASSQLQGYTEAFF	TGCGCCAGCAGCCAATTACAGGGCTACACTGAAGCTTTCTTT
.	TRBV20-1	.	TRBJ2-3	CSASDARSTDTQYF	TGCAGTGCTAGTGACGCCAGGAGCACAGATACGCAGTATTTT
.	TRBV5-8	TRBD1	TRBJ2-7	CASSQDRGRREQYF	TGTGCCAGCAGCCAGGACAGGGGTCGAAGGGAGCAGTACTTC
.	TRBV2	.	TRBJ1-5	CASSERSQGIWPQHF	TGTGCCAGCAGTGAAAGGTCGCAGGGAATTTGGCCCCAGCATTTT
.	TRBV28	.	TRBJ1-1	CASSAIRRGRNTEAFF	TGTGCCAGCAGTGCTATACGGCGGGGGAGGAACACTGAAGCTTTCTTT
.	TRBV18	TRBD2	TRBJ2-7	CASSPGLAGTYEQYF	TGTGCCAGCTCACCAGGACTAGCGGGGACCTACGAGCAGTACTTC
few	TRBV6-5	TRBD2	TRBJ2-7	CASRRETRGYEQYF	TGTGCCAGCAGGCGGGAGACCCGCGGGTACGAGCAGTACTTC
.	TRBV14	TRBD1	TRBJ1-2	CASSLNRGGGYTF	TGTGCCAGCAGCCTTAACAGGGGAGGTGGCTACACCTTC
few	TRBV19	.	TRBJ1-1	CASSSTRGAEAFF	TGTGCCAGTAGTAGCACTCGGGGGGCTGAAGCTTTCTTT
.	TRBV5-6	.	TRBJ2-7	CASSPKNPLSYEQYF	TGTGCCAGCAGCCCTAAGAACCCCCTCTCCTACGAGCAGTACTTC
.	TRBV5-1	TRBD1	TRBJ1-2	CASSWGTGGSGGYTF	TGCGCCAGCAGTTGGGGGACAGGGGGATCGGGTGGCTACACCTTC
.	TRBV7-2	TRBD2	TRBJ2-5	CASSLNRIAGGVGETQYF	TGTGCCAGCAGCTTAAATAGGATAGCGGGGGGTGTTGGGGAGACCCAGTACTTC
.	TRBV5-1	.	TRBJ2-3	CASSVYTDTQYF	TGCGCCAGCAGCGTATACACAGATACGCAGTATTTT
once	TRBV7-9	.	TRBJ1-4	CAVRRGEGEKLFF	TGTGCCGTCAGGCGGGGGGAAGGTGAAAAACTGTTTTTT
once	TRBV28	.	TRBJ1-1	CASSFLRQNTEAFF	TGTGCCAGCAGTTTTCTACGACAGAACACTGAAGCTTTCTTT
.	TRBV9	.	TRBJ2-2	CASRRNSGNPGELFF	TGTGCCAGCAGGCGGAACAGCGGTAATCCCGGGGAGCTGTTTTTT
few	TRBV24-1	TRBD2	TRBJ2-1	CATSLAGGDNEQFF	TGTGCCACCAGTTTAGCGGGAGGCGACAATGAGCAGTTCTTC
.	TRBV29-1	TRBD2	TRBJ2-7	CSVVGGAELAETYEQYF	TGCAGCGTTGTGGGGGGGGCAGAACTAGCGGAAACCTACGAGCAGTACTTC
.	TRBV5-1	.	TRBJ1-1	CASSSVVGNTEAFF	TGCGCCAGCAGCTCCGTTGTAGGGAACACTGAAGCTTTCTTT
.	TRBV2	TRBD1	TRBJ2-3	CASSELRTGETQYF	TGTGCCAGCAGTGAACTTCGGACAGGGGAGACGCAGTATTTT
.	TRBV7-9	TRBD2	TRBJ2-7	CASSPGLAGLRTYEQYF	TGTGCCAGCAGCCCAGGACTAGCGGGACTACGGACCTACGAGCAGTACTTC
.	TRBV24-1	.	TRBJ2-1	CATSDATVYNEQFF	TGTGCCACCAGTGATGCGACGGTATACAATGAGCAGTTCTTC
.	TRBV15	TRBD2	TRBJ2-3	CATSRDRTSGSWADTQYF	TGTGCCACCAGCAGAGATAGGACTAGCGGGAGTTGGGCAGATACGCAGTATTTT
.	TRBV18	.	TRBJ2-2	CASSSDSNTGELFF	TGTGCCAGCTCATCCGACTCGAACACCGGGGAGCTGTTTTTT
.	TRBV7-9	.	TRBJ2-3	CASSLGPEGDTQYF	TGTGCCAGCAGCTTGGGACCGGAGGGGGATACGCAGTATTTT
.	TRBV7-3	.	TRBJ1-1	CASSGQEGGTEAFF	TGTGCCAGCAGCGGCCAGGAGGGTGGCACTGAAGCTTTCTTT
.	TRBV19	.	TRBJ2-1	CASSIVDHVSYNEQFF	TGTGCCAGTAGTATAGTAGACCACGTCTCCTACAATGAGCAGTTCTTC
.	TRBV30	.	TRBJ1-6	CAWSAYRPNSPLHF	TGTGCCTGGAGTGCCTACAGGCCAAATTCACCCCTCCACTTT
few	TRBV30	TRBD2	TRBJ2-3	CAWSSSGSREDTQYF	TGTGCCTGGAGTTCTAGCGGGAGTCGTGAAGATACGCAGTATTTT
.	TRBV30	.	TRBJ1-2	CAWSTYYGYTF	TGTGCCTGGAGTACCTACTATGGCTACACCTTC
once	TRBV28	.	TRBJ1-6	CASSLYEGTAYSPLHF	TGTGCCAGCAGTTTATATGAGGGAACCGCCTATTCACCCCTCCACTTT
.	TRBV5-1	.	TRBJ1-3	CASSSLGFSGNTIYF	TGCGCCAGCAGCTCCCTTGGATTCTCTGGAAACACCATATATTTT
.	TRBV30	.	TRBJ1-6	CAWTKARQQNSPLHF	TGTGCCTGGACTAAAGCGCGGCAGCAGAATTCACCCCTCCACTTT
.	TRBV6-5	.	TRBJ2-1	CASSRNPTHNEQFF	TGTGCCAGCAGTCGGAATCCGACGCACAATGAGCAGTTCTTC
.	TRBV6-5	.	TRBJ1-3	CASSPRGTGNTIYF	TGTGCCAGCAGCCCCCGGGGGACTGGAAACACCATATATTTT
.	TRBV29-1	TRBD1	TRBJ2-3	CSVGTVKADTQYF	TGCAGCGTGGGGACAGTCAAGGCAGATACGCAGTATTTT